Described below is a single T cell receptor (beta chain) sequence and its context. The sample comes from a study of CD8+ T cells in alopecia areata. Treatment: oral pan-JAK inhibitor, 5-10 mg twice daily. Collection of lesional scalp punch biopsies and peripheral blood was performed in alopecia areata patients. The ends were cut back, 6 bases at V and 0 bases at J, with 12 bases in the middle. CDR3 length: 14 residues. Germline V gene lookup returns CDR1 SQVTM and CDR2 ANQGSEA. RNA, once extracted, was reverse transcribed into cDNA for use as the sequencing template. Repertoires were generated with immunoSEQ multiplex PCR, while TCRdb's copy carries only in-frame clones and drops some. In the table there are about 220,000 clones, less than 75% of which are singletons.

The receptor's source is a human donor with alopecia areata. This sample comprised CD4+ T cells sorted from blood, obtained at week 4, from a patient treated with tofacitinib. This chain joins TRBV29-1 and TRBJ2-4; D gene ambiguous. The CDR3 sequence is CSVGPRLAKNIQYF. CDR3 nucleotide sequence: TGCAGCGTGGGCCCACGGCTAGCCAAAAACATTCAGTACTTC.